A selection of T cell receptor beta chains follows, all from one sample in a study of cytomegalovirus exposure and HLA in healthy donors. Produced via immunoSEQ multiplex PCR; TCRdb's table is partial and in-frame only. The sample shows some 150,000 clones, about 75% of them seen only once. Sequenced input: PBMCs. The receptors stem from a woman younger than 45 in good health and CMV-seronegative. Each CDR3 is given with its conserved first and last residue. Only part of the rows carry a size: once, few, many, or a class if the clone is expanded.

once	TRBV5-4	TRBJ2-3	CASSPLGGTPYTDTQYF
once	TRBV6-1	TRBJ1-3	CASSAQGRGNTIYF
.	TRBV18	TRBJ2-5	CASSGQGETQYF
few	TRBV11-3	TRBJ2-2	CASSLPEGAKDTGELFF
.	TRBV6-5	TRBJ2-7	CAGGTGQGIYEQYF
.	TRBV30	TRBJ2-1	CAWSLGLAYNEQFF
.	TRBV27	TRBJ1-1	CASSLDRETEAFF
.	TRBV4-1	TRBJ2-1	CASSHIAGGMLNEQFF
.	TRBV11-2	TRBJ2-1	CASSFTGSYTYNEQFF
.	TRBV4-1	TRBJ2-1	CASSPGTSGDNEQFF
.	TRBV7-2	TRBJ2-5	CASSLARGQGARETQYF
few	TRBV29-1	TRBJ1-1	CSVTRDTNTEAFF